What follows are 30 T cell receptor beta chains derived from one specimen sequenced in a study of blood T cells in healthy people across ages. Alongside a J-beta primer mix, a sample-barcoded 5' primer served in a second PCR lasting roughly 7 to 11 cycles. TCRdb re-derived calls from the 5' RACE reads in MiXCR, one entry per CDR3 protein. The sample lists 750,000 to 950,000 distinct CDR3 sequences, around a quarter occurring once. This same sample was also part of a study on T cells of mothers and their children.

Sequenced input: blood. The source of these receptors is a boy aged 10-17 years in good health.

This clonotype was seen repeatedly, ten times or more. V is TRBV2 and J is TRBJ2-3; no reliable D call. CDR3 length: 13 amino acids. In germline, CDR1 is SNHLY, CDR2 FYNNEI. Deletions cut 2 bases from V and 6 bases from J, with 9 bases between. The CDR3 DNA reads TGTGCCAGCAGTGAATCCTATGTGGATACGCAGTATTTT. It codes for CASSESYVDTQYF.

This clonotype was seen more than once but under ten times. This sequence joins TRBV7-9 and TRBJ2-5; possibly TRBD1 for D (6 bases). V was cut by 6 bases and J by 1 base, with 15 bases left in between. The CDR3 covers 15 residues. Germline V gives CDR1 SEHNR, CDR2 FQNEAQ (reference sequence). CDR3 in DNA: TGTGCCAGCAGTCTTCAGCAGGGGTTCCAAGAGACCCAGTACTTC. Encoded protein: CASSLQQGFQETQYF.

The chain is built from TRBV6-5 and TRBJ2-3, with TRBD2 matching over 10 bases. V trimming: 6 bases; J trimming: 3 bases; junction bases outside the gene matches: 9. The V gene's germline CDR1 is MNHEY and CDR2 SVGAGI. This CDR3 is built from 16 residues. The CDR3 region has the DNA TGTGCCAGCAGGCCCCAGAGCGGGGGGGGGACAGATACGCAGTATTTT. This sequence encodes CASRPQSGGGTDTQYF.

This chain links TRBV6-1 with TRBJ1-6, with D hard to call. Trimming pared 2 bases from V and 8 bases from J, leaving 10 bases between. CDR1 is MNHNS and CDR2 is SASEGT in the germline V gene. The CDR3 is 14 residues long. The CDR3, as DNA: TGTGCCAGCAGTGAAATGAGACTTTATTCACCCCTCCACTTT. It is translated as CASSEMRLYSPLHF.

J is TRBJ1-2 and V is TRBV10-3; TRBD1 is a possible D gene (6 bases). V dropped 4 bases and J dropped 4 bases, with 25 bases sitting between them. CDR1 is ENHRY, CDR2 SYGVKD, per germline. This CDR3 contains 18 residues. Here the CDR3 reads CAISGGQGRVNRLYGYTF. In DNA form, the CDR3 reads TGTGCCATCAGTGGGGGCCAGGGGCGGGTGAATCGCCTCTATGGCTACACCTTC.

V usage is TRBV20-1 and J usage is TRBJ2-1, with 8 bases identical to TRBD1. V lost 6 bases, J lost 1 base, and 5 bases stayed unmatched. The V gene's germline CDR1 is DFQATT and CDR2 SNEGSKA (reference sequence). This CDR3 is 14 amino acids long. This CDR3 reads CSASDRESYNEQFF. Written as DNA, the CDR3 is TGCAGTGCGTCGGACAGGGAATCCTACAATGAGCAGTTCTTC.

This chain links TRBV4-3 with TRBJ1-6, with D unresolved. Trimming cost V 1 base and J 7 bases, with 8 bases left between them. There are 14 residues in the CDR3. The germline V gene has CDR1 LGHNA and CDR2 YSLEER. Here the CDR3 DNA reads TGCGCCAGCAGCCAAGTCTGGGGAAATTCACCCCTCCACTTT. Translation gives CASSQVWGNSPLHF.

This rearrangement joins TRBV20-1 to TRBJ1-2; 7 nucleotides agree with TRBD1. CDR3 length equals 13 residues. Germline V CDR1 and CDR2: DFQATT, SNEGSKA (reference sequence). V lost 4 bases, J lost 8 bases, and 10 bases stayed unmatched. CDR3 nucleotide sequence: TGCAGTGCTACCATTACAGGGGCGAGAGGCTACACCTTC. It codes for CSATITGARGYTF.

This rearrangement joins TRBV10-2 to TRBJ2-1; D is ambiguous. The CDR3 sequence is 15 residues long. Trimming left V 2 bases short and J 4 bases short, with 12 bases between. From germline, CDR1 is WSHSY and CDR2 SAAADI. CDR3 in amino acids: CASSEPAGEYNEQFF. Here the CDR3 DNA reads TGCGCCAGCAGTGAGCCGGCAGGCGAATACAATGAGCAGTTCTTC.

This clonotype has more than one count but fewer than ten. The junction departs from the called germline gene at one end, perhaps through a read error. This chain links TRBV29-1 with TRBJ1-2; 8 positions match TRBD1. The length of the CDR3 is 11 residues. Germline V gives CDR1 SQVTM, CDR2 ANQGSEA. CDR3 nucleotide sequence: TGCAGCGGATGGACAGGGTATGACTACACCTTC. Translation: CSGWTGYDYTF.

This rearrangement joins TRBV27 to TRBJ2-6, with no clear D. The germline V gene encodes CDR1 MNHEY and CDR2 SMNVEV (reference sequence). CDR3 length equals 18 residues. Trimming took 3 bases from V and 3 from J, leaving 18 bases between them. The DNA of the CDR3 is TGTGCCAGCAGTTTTCGGCCACCCCTCCGCAGTGGGGCCAACGTCCTGACTTTC. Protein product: CASSFRPPLRSGANVLTF.

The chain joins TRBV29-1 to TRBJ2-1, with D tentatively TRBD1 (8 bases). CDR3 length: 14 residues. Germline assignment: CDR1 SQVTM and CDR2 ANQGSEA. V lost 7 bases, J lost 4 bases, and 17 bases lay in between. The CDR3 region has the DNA TGCAGCGCAGTTACAGGGGGGGTTTACAATGAGCAGTTCTTC. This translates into CSAVTGGVYNEQFF.

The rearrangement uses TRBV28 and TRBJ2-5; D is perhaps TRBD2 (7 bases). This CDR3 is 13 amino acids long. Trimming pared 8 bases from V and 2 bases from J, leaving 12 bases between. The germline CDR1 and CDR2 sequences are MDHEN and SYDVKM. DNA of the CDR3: TGTGCCAGCGGGGGGGCTAATCAAGAGACCCAGTACTTC. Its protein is CASGGANQETQYF.

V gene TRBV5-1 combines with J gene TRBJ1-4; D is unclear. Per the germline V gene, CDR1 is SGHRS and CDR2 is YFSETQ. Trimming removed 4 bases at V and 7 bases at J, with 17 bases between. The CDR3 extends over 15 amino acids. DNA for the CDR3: TGCGCCAGCAGCCTCACCGCCAACATCGGTGAAAAACTGTTTTTT. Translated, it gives CASSLTANIGEKLFF.

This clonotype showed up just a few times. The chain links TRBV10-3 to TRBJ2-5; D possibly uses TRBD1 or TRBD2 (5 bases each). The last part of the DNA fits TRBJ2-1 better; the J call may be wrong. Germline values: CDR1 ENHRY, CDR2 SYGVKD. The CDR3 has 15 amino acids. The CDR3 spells CAISEGDLEGGGQFF. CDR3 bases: TGTGCCATCAGTGAGGGGGACCTTGAGGGCGGTGGGCAGTTCTTC.

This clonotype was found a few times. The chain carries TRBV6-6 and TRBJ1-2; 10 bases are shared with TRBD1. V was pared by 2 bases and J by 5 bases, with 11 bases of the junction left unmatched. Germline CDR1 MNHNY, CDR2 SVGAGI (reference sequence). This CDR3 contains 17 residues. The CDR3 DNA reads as TGTGCCAGCAGTTACGCCACCTCGGGACAGGGGAAGTATGGCTACACCTTC. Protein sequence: CASSYATSGQGKYGYTF.

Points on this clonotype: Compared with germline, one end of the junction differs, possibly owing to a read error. CDR3 sequence (DNA): TGTGCCTGCAGTTCTTCCCGACGAGCGGATCTCGGAAGGCGGACCCAGTACTTC. Translated, it gives CACSSSRRADLGRRTQYF. The chain recombines TRBV28 with TRBJ2-5; D is possibly TRBD2 (5 bases). Germline V CDR1 and CDR2: MDHEN, SYDVKM. The length of the CDR3 is 18 residues.

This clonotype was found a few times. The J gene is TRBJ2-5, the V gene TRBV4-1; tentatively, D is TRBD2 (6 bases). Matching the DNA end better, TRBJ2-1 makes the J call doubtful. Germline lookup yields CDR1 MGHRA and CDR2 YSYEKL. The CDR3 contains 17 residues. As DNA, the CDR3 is TGCGCCAGCAGCCAAGCTACTAGGGGAGGCTCCTACAATGAGCAGTTCTTC. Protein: CASSQATRGGSYNEQFF.

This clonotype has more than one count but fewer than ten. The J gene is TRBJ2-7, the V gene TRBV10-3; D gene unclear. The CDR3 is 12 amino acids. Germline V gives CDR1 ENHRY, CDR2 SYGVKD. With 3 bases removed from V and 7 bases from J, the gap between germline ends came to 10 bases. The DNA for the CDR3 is TGTGCCATCAGTGATCTGCCCTCAGAGCAGTACTTC. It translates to CAISDLPSEQYF.

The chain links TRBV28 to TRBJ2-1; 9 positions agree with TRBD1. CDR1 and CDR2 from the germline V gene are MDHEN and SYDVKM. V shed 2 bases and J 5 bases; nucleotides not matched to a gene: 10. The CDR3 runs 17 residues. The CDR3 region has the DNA TGTGCCAGCAGTTTAGAGACAGGGGGTACAATGGACAATGAGCAGTTCTTC. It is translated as CASSLETGGTMDNEQFF.

The CDR3 is CAEGASALSTDAEYF. In DNA, the CDR3 is TGTGCCGAAGGGGCCAGCGCCCTAAGCACAGATGCGGAATATTTT. The chain couples TRBV12-3 or TRBV12-4 to TRBJ2-3; D is perhaps TRBD1 (5 bases). V shed 11 bases and J shed 15 bases, with 33 bases lying between them. This CDR3 region has 15 residues.

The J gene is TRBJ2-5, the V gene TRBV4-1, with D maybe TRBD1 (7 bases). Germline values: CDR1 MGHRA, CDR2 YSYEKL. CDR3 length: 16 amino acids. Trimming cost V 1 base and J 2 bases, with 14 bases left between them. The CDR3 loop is CASSQGRSGGQETQYF. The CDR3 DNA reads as TGCGCCAGCAGCCAAGGGCGATCAGGGGGGCAAGAGACCCAGTACTTC.

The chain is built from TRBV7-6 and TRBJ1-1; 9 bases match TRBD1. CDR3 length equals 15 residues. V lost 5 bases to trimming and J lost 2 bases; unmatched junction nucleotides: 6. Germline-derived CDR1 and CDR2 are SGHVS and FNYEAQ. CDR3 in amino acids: CASSQRQGVNTEAFF. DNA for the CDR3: TGTGCCAGCAGCCAAAGACAGGGGGTCAACACTGAAGCTTTCTTT. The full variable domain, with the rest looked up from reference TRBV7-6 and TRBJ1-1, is GAGVSQSPRYKVTKRGQDVALRCDPISGHVSLYWYRQALGQGPEFLTYFNYEAQQDKSGLPNDRFSAERPEGSISTLTIQRTEQRDSAMYRCASSQRQGVNTEAFFGQGTRLTVV.

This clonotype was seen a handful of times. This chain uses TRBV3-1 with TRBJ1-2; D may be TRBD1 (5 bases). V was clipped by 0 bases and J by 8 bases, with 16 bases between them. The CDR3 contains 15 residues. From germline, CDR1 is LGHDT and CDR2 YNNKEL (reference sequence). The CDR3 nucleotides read TGTGCCAGCAGCCAAGACGGGACGGGTGTAAACGGCTACACCTTC. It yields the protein CASSQDGTGVNGYTF. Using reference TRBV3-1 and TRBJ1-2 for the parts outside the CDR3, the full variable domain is DTAVSQTPKYLVTQMGNDKSIKCEQNLGHDTMYWYKQDSKKFLKIMFSYNNKELIINETVPNRFSPKSPDKAHLNLHINSLELGDSAVYFCASSQDGTGVNGYTFGSGTRLTVV.

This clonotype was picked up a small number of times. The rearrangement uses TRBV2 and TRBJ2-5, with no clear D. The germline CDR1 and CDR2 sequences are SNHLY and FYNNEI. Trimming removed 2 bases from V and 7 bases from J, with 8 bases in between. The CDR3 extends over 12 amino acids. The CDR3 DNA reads TGTGCCAGCAGTGAATCTGCCAGGACCCAGTACTTC. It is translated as CASSESARTQYF.

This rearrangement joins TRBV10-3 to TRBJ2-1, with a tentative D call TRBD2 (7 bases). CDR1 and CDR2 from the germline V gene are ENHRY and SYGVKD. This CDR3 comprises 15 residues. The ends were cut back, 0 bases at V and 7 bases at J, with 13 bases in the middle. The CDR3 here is CAISESGGPGNEQFF. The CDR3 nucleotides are TGTGCCATCAGTGAGTCGGGGGGGCCGGGAAATGAGCAGTTCTTC.

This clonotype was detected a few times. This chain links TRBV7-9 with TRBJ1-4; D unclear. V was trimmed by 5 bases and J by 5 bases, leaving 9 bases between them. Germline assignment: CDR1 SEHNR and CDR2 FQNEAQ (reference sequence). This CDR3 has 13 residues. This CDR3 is CASSVDWNEKLFF. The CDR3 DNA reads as TGTGCCAGCAGCGTCGACTGGAATGAAAAACTGTTTTTT.

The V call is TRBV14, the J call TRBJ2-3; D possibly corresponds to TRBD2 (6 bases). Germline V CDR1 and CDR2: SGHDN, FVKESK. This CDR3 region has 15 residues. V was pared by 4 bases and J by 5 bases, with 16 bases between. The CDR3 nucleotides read TGTGCCAGCAGCCCCCGGCGGGGACGCTTAGATACGCAGTATTTT. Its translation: CASSPRRGRLDTQYF.

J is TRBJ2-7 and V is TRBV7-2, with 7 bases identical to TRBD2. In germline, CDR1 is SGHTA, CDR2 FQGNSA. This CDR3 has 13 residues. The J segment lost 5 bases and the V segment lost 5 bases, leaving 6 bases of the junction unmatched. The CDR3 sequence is CASSARLAHEQYF. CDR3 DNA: TGTGCCAGCAGCGCACGACTAGCCCACGAGCAGTACTTC. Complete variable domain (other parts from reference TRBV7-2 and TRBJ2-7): GAGVSQSPSNKVTEKGKDVELRCDPISGHTALYWYRQSLGQGLEFLIYFQGNSAPDKSGLPSDRFSAERTGGSVSTLTIQRTQQEDSAVYLCASSARLAHEQYFGPGTRLTVT.

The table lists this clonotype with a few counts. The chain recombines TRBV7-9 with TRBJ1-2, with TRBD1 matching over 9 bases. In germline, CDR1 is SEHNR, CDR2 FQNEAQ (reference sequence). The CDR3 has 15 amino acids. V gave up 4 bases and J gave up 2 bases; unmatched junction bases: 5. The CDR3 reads CASSYGQGLNYGYTF. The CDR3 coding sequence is TGTGCCAGCAGCTATGGACAGGGGTTGAACTATGGCTACACCTTC.